The next 32 T cell receptor beta chains were all read from a single sample in a study of blood T cell repertoires in COVID-19. Clones were read by immunoSEQ multiplex PCR, and TCRdb kept only the in-frame ones, dropping some. The repertoire holds over 95,000 clones, with around 84% as singletons. What was sequenced was peripheral blood. These receptors originate from a woman in her thirties or forties with acute or convalescent COVID-19.

This clone was detected only a few times. The V gene is TRBV30, the J gene TRBJ1-2, with 10 nucleotides matching TRBD1. J gave up 7 bases and V 5 bases, and 7 bases lay outside the gene matches. CDR1 GTSNPN and CDR2 SVGIG come from the germline V gene (reference sequence). This CDR3 is 13 amino acids long. The CDR3 sequence is CAWVGQGFGGYTF. CDR3 DNA sequence: TGTGCCTGGGTGGGACAGGGGTTTGGTGGCTACACCTTC. Complete variable domain (other parts from reference TRBV30 and TRBJ1-2): SQTIHQWPATLVQPVGSPLSLECTVEGTSNPNLYWYRQAAGRGLQLLFYSVGIGQISSEVPQNLSASRPQDRQFILSSKKLLLSDSGFYLCAWVGQGFGGYTFGSGTRLTVV.

The chain couples TRBV5-1 to TRBJ2-7; a possible D gene is TRBD1 (5 bases). V was clipped by 0 bases and J by 3 bases, with 10 bases between them. The germline V gene has CDR1 SGHRS and CDR2 YFSETQ. The CDR3 loop spans 14 amino acids. CDR3 sequence reads: CASSLAPGYYEQYF. CDR3 DNA: TGCGCCAGCAGCTTGGCTCCAGGGTACTACGAGCAGTACTTC.

This chain joins TRBV6-5 and TRBJ1-4; 8 bases match TRBD1. The germline gives CDR1 MNHEY, CDR2 SVGAGI. The V and J ends lost 1 base and 8 bases, in that order; junction bases with no gene match: 9. The length of the CDR3 is 16 residues. CDR3 protein: CASSYYKTGADEKLFF. The CDR3 DNA reads TGTGCCAGCAGTTACTACAAGACAGGGGCGGACGAAAAACTGTTTTTT.

This clone was detected once. The rearrangement joins TRBV2 to TRBJ2-6; 8 bases fit TRBD1. V was pared by 5 bases and J by 2 bases, with 2 bases of the junction left unmatched. The CDR3 has 15 amino acids. The germline CDR1 and CDR2 sequences are SNHLY and FYNNEI. Here the CDR3 reads CASSPGGAGANVLTF. The DNA of the CDR3 is TGTGCCAGCAGTCCAGGGGGCGCTGGGGCCAACGTCCTGACTTTC.

The table lists this clone with a few counts. V usage is TRBV21-1 and J usage is TRBJ1-1; TRBD1 was called by the table and not checked on the DNA. TRBV21-1 is noted as a pseudogene. The CDR3 covers 14 residues. CDR3 DNA sequence: TGTGCCAGCAGCGTAAAGGGGGCGGACACTGAAGCTTTCTTT. As protein: CASSVKGADTEAFF.

This clone was observed once. CDR3 sequence (DNA): TGTGCCAGCAGCTTAGCGGGCTATGGCTACACCTTC. Translated: CASSLAGYGYTF. The chain joins TRBV11-2 to TRBJ1-2, with D unclear. This CDR3 has 12 amino acids. Trimming stripped 1 base from V and 4 bases from J, with 4 bases between. The germline gives CDR1 SGHAT, CDR2 FQNNGV. Variable domain in full (rest from reference TRBV11-2 and TRBJ1-2): EAGVAQSPRYKIIEKRQSVAFWCNPISGHATLYWYQQILGQGPKLLIQFQNNGVVDDSQLPKDRFSAERLKGVDSTLKIQPAKLEDSAVYLCASSLAGYGYTFGSGTRLTVV.

The rearrangement joins TRBV11-2 to TRBJ2-7; TRBD2 is a possible D gene (5 bases). V was shortened by 5 bases and J by 0 bases, with 17 bases between the two germline ends. The CDR3 totals 16 residues. CDR1 is SGHAT, CDR2 FQNNGV, per germline. The CDR3 region has the DNA TGTGCCAGCAGCCCTGCTTCGGGGTTAAGCTCCTACGAGCAGTACTTC. Translated, it gives CASSPASGLSSYEQYF.

The CDR3, as DNA: TGTGCCAGCAGTGAAGGGCAAAACTATGGCTACACCTTC. This translates into CASSEGQNYGYTF. The gene calls are TRBV2 and TRBJ1-2; D remains ambiguous. Trimming pared 1 base from V and 2 bases from J, leaving 5 bases between. The CDR3 extends over 13 amino acids. In germline, CDR1 is SNHLY, CDR2 FYNNEI.

This chain joins TRBV7-2 and TRBJ1-2, with D possibly being TRBD1 (5 bases). CDR3 length: 13 amino acids. V was pared by 5 bases and J by 4 bases, with 11 bases between. The germline gives CDR1 SGHTA, CDR2 FQGNSA. This chain's CDR3 is CASSQGTSYGYTF. In DNA, the CDR3 is TGTGCCAGCAGCCAGGGTACAAGCTATGGCTACACCTTC.

This sequence joins TRBV2 and TRBJ1-2; 8 bases fit TRBD1. V trimming: 4 bases; J trimming: 2 bases; junction bases outside the gene matches: 3. The CDR3 is made up of 14 amino acids. From germline, CDR1 is SNHLY and CDR2 FYNNEI. The CDR3 DNA reads as TGTGCCAGCAGTGTACAGGGGGGGAACTATGGCTACACCTTC. Translation: CASSVQGGNYGYTF.

This clone was detected only a few times. This chain connects TRBV20-1 to TRBJ2-7, with no clear D. V lost 5 bases and J 4 bases, leaving 9 bases between the germline ends. Germline CDR1 is DFQATT and CDR2 is SNEGSKA (reference sequence). The CDR3 extends over 11 amino acids. CDR3 protein: CSALSGYEQYF. The CDR3 nucleotides are TGCAGTGCTCTCTCGGGTTACGAGCAGTACTTC.

CDR3 coding DNA: TGTGCCACGACAGGGTACTATGGCTACACCTTC. It is translated as CATTGYYGYTF. The chain uses TRBV28 and TRBJ1-2, with 7 bases that match TRBD1. The CDR3 loop spans 11 amino acids. The V segment lost 10 bases and the J segment 3 bases; nucleotides outside the gene matches: 2. Per germline, CDR1 MDHEN and CDR2 SYDVKM.

This chain links TRBV6-6 with TRBJ1-2, with a tentative D call TRBD1 (5 bases). The CDR3 covers 15 residues. Per germline, CDR1 MNHNY and CDR2 SVGAGI (reference sequence). Trimming stripped 0 bases from V and 8 bases from J, with 16 bases between. The CDR3 reads CASSYSGERREGYTF. The CDR3 nucleotides read TGTGCCAGCAGTTACTCGGGGGAGCGGAGGGAGGGCTACACCTTC.

The rearrangement uses TRBV19 and TRBJ2-2, with 9 bases that match TRBD1. This CDR3 has 18 residues. CDR1 and CDR2 (germline): LNHDA, SQIVND (reference sequence). V lost 2 bases and J lost 5; bases outside the gene matches: 12. CDR3 coding DNA: TGTGCCAGTAGTATAAGTGTGGGGGGACAGGGAGTGACCGGGGAGCTGTTTTTT. It specifies CASSISVGGQGVTGELFF.

The rearrangement links TRBV4-1 to TRBJ2-1; D is undetermined. Germline assignment: CDR1 MGHRA and CDR2 YSYEKL. CDR3 length: 20 amino acids. V was shortened by 0 bases and J by 0 bases, with 21 bases between the two germline ends. The CDR3 region is CASSQDTVSPHSSSYNEQFF. Here the CDR3 DNA reads TGCGCCAGCAGCCAAGATACAGTCAGCCCTCATTCCAGCTCCTACAATGAGCAGTTCTTC.

This clone came up once. The chain recombines TRBV12-3 or TRBV12-4 with TRBJ2-7; no clear D. Trimming shortened V by 8 bases and J by 2 bases, and 13 bases separated the two germline ends. The CDR3 is made up of 13 amino acids. The CDR3 sequence: CASRAAATYEQYF. CDR3 nucleotide sequence: TGTGCCAGCCGCGCGGCAGCCACCTACGAGCAGTACTTC.

The rearrangement joins TRBV6-5 to TRBJ2-3, with TRBD1 matching 8 bases. V gave up 8 bases and J gave up 4 bases; unmatched junction bases: 8. The CDR3 contains 14 residues. Per the germline V gene, CDR1 is MNHEY and CDR2 is SVGAGI. CDR3 coding DNA: TGTGCCAGCGCCGGGACAGGAGCGCCAGATACGCAGTATTTT. This codes for CASAGTGAPDTQYF.

The V and J genes are TRBV29-1 and TRBJ2-2; D is unclear. The CDR3 loop spans 14 amino acids. Germline CDR1 and CDR2: SQVTM and ANQGSEA. Between the trimmed V and J ends, which lost 4 bases and 3 bases, there was a span of 12 bases. The CDR3 is CSVVASPDTGELFF. The DNA for the CDR3 is TGCAGCGTTGTTGCTAGTCCTGACACCGGGGAGCTGTTTTTT.

This CDR3 is CASSQAQGFVYGYTF. For the CDR3, the DNA is TGCGCCAGCAGCCAAGCCCAGGGGTTCGTCTATGGCTACACCTTC. The rearrangement links TRBV4-1 to TRBJ1-2, with a possible D match to TRBD1 (6 bases). CDR3 length equals 15 residues. Germline CDR1 reads MGHRA; CDR2 reads YSYEKL. Trimming stripped 1 base from V and 4 bases from J, with 13 bases between.

The rearrangement links TRBV6-5 to TRBJ1-1, with 8 bases identical to TRBD1. The CDR3 spans 14 residues. CDR1 is MNHEY, CDR2 SVGAGI, per germline. The V segment lost 6 bases and the J segment 4 bases; nucleotides outside the gene matches: 7. For the CDR3, the DNA is TGTGCCAGCAGCGGGACAGGCTTGGGCACTGAAGCTTTCTTT. Translation gives CASSGTGLGTEAFF.

This clone is a singleton in its sample. The rearrangement joins TRBV30 to TRBJ1-2; D is ambiguous. Trimming took off 5 bases at V and 4 bases at J, with 20 bases between the two ends. CDR3 length: 15 amino acids. Germline loops: CDR1 GTSNPN, CDR2 SVGIG (reference sequence). In DNA form, the CDR3 reads TGTGCCTGGCGTGAACTCAGTGGAAGGAGCTATGGCTACACCTTC. Its protein is CAWRELSGRSYGYTF.

V is TRBV7-2 and J is TRBJ2-7; D is perhaps TRBD1 (5 bases). Germline values: CDR1 SGHTA, CDR2 FQGNSA. V was clipped by 5 bases and J by 2 bases, with 13 bases between them. CDR3 size: 14 residues. CDR3 DNA: TGTGCCAGCAGCGTGGGGCCCATGCCCTACGAGCAGTACTTC. Its translation is CASSVGPMPYEQYF. Full variable domain (remainder filled in from reference TRBV7-2 and TRBJ2-7): GAGVSQSPSNKVTEKGKDVELRCDPISGHTALYWYRQSLGQGLEFLIYFQGNSAPDKSGLPSDRFSAERTGGSVSTLTIQRTQQEDSAVYLCASSVGPMPYEQYFGPGTRLTVT.

In this sample, this clone turned up a few times. The chain recombines TRBV2 with TRBJ1-2, with TRBD1 matching over 9 bases. Trimming at V came to 4 bases and at J to 7 bases, leaving 10 bases not matched to a gene. This CDR3 spans 15 amino acids. From germline, CDR1 is SNHLY and CDR2 FYNNEI. Here the CDR3 DNA reads TGTGCCAGCAGTGCCCAGGGACAGGGAAGACCTGGCTACACCTTC. Translation: CASSAQGQGRPGYTF. The full variable domain, in which reference TRBV2 and TRBJ1-2 provide the parts outside the CDR3, is EPEVTQTPSHQVTQMGQEVILRCVPISNHLYFYWYRQILGQKVEFLVSFYNNEISEKSEIFDDQFSVERPDGSNFTLKIRSTKLEDSAMYFCASSAQGQGRPGYTFGSGTRLTVV.

The chain links TRBV7-8 to TRBJ2-1; 13 nucleotides match TRBD2. Germline V gene sequence: CDR1 SGHVS, CDR2 FQNEAQ. This CDR3 spans 15 amino acids. Trimming removed 4 bases from V and 9 bases from J; junction bases left unmatched: 6. CDR3 loop: CASSYRTSGGSEQFF. The CDR3 bases are TGTGCCAGCAGCTATCGGACTAGCGGGGGAAGTGAGCAGTTCTTC.

This chain uses TRBV7-9 with TRBJ1-2; a weak D match, TRBD1 (6 bases). The V and J ends lost 4 bases and 8 bases respectively, with 20 bases between them. The CDR3 loop spans 15 amino acids. Germline loops: CDR1 SEHNR, CDR2 FQNEAQ (reference sequence). The CDR3 is CASSSSSRGGLGYTF. CDR3 DNA sequence: TGTGCCAGCAGCTCATCCAGTAGGGGGGGACTGGGCTACACCTTC.

The chain couples TRBV18 to TRBJ2-7, with D tentatively TRBD1 (5 bases). The germline V gene encodes CDR1 KGHSH and CDR2 LQKENI. The V end lost 2 bases, the J end lost 1 base, and 9 bases lay between the germline ends. The CDR3 spans 14 residues. The CDR3 loop reads CASSPRGTSYEQYF. CDR3 in DNA: TGTGCCAGCTCACCAAGGGGTACTTCCTACGAGCAGTACTTC. Filled out from reference TRBV18 and TRBJ2-7, the complete variable domain reads NAGVMQNPRHLVRRRGQEARLRCSPMKGHSHVYWYRQLPEEGLKFMVYLQKENIIDESGMPKERFSAEFPKEGPSILRIQQVVRGDSAAYFCASSPRGTSYEQYFGPGTRLTVT.

V usage is TRBV12-2 and J usage is TRBJ1-5; TRBD1 is taken as the D call from the table, unchecked against the DNA. TRBV12-2 is termed a pseudogene. The CDR3 contains 17 residues. The CDR3 DNA sequence: TGTGCAAGTCGCCCGTTACCCACAGGGTTGTCGAATCAGCCCCAGCATTTT. The encoded protein is CASRPLPTGLSNQPQHF.

V usage is TRBV6-2 or TRBV6-3 and J usage is TRBJ2-7; D ambiguous. CDR3 length: 13 residues. Germline loops: CDR1 MNHEY, CDR2 SVGEGT. Trimming left V 2 bases short and J 0 bases short, with 5 bases between. CDR3 residues: CASSYGLSYEQYF. The CDR3 nucleotides read TGTGCCAGCAGTTACGGCCTCTCCTACGAGCAGTACTTC.

This chain joins TRBV5-1 and TRBJ2-2; no clear D. Germline V gene lookup returns CDR1 SGHRS and CDR2 YFSETQ. The CDR3 has 13 amino acids. V was clipped by 4 bases and J by 11 bases, with 15 bases between them. The CDR3 nucleotides read TGCGCCAGCAGCCTTACCCCCACAACCGAGCTGTTTTTT. Translating it yields CASSLTPTTELFF.

The CDR3 loop reads CATSDSRTSGGLAGELFF. The CDR3 DNA follows: TGTGCCACCAGTGATTCACGGACTAGCGGGGGGCTAGCCGGGGAGCTGTTTTTT. The genes are TRBV24-1 and TRBJ2-2, with 14 nucleotides matching TRBD2. The CDR3 loop spans 18 amino acids. V lost 2 bases, J lost 6 bases, and 7 bases stayed unmatched. The germline V gene encodes CDR1 KGHDR and CDR2 SFDVKD.

The DNA for the CDR3 is TGTGCCAGCAGTCGCCGGGCAGGGGGAAGTGAAAAACTGTTTTTT. This translates into CASSRRAGGSEKLFF. The chain joins TRBV7-9 to TRBJ1-4; 7 bases line up with TRBD1. The CDR3 spans 15 residues. V lost 6 bases and J lost 7; bases outside the gene matches: 11. Germline loops: CDR1 SEHNR, CDR2 FQNEAQ (reference sequence). The variable domain in full, with the rest retrieved from reference TRBV7-9 and TRBJ1-4, is DTGVSQNPRHKITKRGQNVTFRCDPISEHNRLYWYRQTLGQGPEFLTYFQNEAQLEKSRLLSDRFSAERPKGSFSTLEIQRTEQGDSAMYLCASSRRAGGSEKLFFGSGTQLSVL.

The table lists this clone with a count of one. The genes are TRBV9 and TRBJ2-2; D call uncertain. The CDR3 has 12 residues. V lost 2 bases and J 9 bases, leaving 8 bases between the germline ends. Germline V gene data show CDR1 as SGDLS and CDR2 as YYNGEE. CDR3 residues: CASSVASRELFF. CDR3 DNA: TGTGCCAGCAGCGTTGCGTCCAGGGAGCTGTTTTTT.